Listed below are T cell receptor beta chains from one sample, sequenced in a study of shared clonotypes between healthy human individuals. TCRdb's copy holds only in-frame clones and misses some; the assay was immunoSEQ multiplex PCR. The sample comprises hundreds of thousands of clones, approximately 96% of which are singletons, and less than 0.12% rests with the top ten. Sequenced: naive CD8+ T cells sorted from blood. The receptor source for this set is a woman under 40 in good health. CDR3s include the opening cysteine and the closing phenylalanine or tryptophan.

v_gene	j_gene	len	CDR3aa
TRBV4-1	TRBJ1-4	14	CASSQRQDFGELFF
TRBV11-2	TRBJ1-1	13	CASSPVGNTEAFF
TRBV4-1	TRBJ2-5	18	CASSHSSHRSGYQETQYF
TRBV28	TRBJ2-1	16	CAVLGSRDPTDPEQFF
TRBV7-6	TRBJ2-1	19	CASSSPGTSGSWAINEQFF
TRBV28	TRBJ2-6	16	CASSLRRYSGANVLTF
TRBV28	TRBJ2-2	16	CASSLSPGLASGELFF
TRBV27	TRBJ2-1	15	CASSFMAGVKNEQFF
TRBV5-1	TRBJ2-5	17	CASSLAEGGGPGETQYF
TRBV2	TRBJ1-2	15	CASTEGQPANYGYTF
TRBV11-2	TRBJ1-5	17	CASSLDRTGLGNQPQHF
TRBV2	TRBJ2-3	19	CASSDRGRTTQRMGDTQYF
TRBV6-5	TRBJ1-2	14	CASGVPDLNYGYTF
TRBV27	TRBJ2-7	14	CASTLAGGPGEQYF
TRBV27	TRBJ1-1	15	CASSLSIGANTEAFF
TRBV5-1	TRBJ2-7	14	CASSLGRDSYEQYF
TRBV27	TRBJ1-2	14	CASSEQGISYGYTF
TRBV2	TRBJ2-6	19	CASRPLPGQGPSGANVLTF
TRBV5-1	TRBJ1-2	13	CASRETVNYGYTF
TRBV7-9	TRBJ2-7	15	CASSSPGLAEYEQYF
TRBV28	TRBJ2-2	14	CASSFAVGTGELFF
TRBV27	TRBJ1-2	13	CASSSDRGVGYTF
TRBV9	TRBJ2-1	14	CASSEAGAVDEQFF
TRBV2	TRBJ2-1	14	CASSVQLRASEQFF
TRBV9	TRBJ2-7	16	CASSESKAGVGYEQYF
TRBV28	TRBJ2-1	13	CASSQRDYNEQFF
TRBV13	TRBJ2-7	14	CASSPPQGRDEQYF
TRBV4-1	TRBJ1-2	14	CASSQDPGDGGYTF
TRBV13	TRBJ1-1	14	CASSLISSGHEAFF
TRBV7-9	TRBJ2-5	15	CASTIRDQRQETQYF
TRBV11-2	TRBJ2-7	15	CASSLLAGGPNEQYF
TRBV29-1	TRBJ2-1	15	CSVVGLAGDYNEQFF
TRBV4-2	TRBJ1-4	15	CASSQEQMSNEKLFF
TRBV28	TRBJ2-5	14	CASTPQGGAETQYF
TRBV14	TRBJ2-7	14	CASSQGGLFYEQYF
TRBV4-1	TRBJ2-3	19	CASSQLTSGRVMGTDTQYF
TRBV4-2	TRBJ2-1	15	CASSQDHLAGEEQFF
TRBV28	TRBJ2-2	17	CASSDGTLLPNTGELFF
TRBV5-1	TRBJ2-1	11	CASSLGTEQFF
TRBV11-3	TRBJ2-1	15	CASSPNSRVYNEQFF
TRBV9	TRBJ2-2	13	CASGGLFTGELFF
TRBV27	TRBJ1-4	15	CASRAGGSINEKLFF
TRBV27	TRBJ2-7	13	CASSLGGINEQYF
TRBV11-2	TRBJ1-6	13	CASSLVPNSPLHF